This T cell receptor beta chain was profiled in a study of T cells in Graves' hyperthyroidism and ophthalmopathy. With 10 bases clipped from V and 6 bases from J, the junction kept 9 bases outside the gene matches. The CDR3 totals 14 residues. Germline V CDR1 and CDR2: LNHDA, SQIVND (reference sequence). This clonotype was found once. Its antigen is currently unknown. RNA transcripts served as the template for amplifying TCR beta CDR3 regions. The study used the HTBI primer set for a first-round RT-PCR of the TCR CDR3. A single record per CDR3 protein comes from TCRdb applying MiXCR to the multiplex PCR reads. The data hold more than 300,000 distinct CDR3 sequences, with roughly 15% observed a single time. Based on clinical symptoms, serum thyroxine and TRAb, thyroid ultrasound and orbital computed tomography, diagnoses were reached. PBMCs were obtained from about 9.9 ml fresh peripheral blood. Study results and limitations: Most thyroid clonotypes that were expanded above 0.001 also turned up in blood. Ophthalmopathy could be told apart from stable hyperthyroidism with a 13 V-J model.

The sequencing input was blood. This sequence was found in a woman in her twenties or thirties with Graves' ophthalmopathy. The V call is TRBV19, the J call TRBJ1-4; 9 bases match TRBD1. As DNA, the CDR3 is TGTGCCACCATACAACAGGGGGCGGATGAAAAACTGTTTTTT. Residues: CATIQQGADEKLFF.